Detailed here is one T cell receptor (beta chain). The data stem from a study of T cell changes during pregnancy in multiple sclerosis. Germline V gene lookup returns CDR1 SGHNT and CDR2 YYREEE (reference sequence). The CDR3 loop spans 15 amino acids. J gave up 4 bases and V 5 bases, and 7 bases lay outside the gene matches. The table came from immunoSEQ multiplex PCR; TCRdb's copy has only in-frame clones and leaves some out. In the table there are about 75,000 clones, about 93% of which are singletons. This material consisted of CD4+ T cells from peripheral blood mononuclear cells, taken after pregnancy. The rearrangement joins TRBV5-4 to TRBJ1-2; 11 positions agree with TRBD1. The sequence came from a female donor with multiple sclerosis, enrolled in a pregnancy study. CDR3 loop: CASSKGQGELYGYTF. DNA for the CDR3: TGTGCCAGCAGTAAGGGACAGGGGGAGCTCTATGGCTACACCTTC.